The 23 T cell receptor beta chains given below trace back to one sample, sequenced in a study of molecular identifiers for immune sequencing clone quantification. TCRdb re-called the PCR reads with MiXCR, one entry per CDR3 protein. The table lists about 320,000 distinct CDR3 sequences, over 20% of them singletons. The sequenced material came from naive CD8+ T cells from blood, with Jurkat cell RNA spiked in. As to subset: FACS-sorted CD8+CD4-CCR7+CD45RA+ naive T cells. The source is a human donor in good health. Some libraries in this study had Jurkat cell RNA spiked in.

This clonotype was counted a few times. This rearrangement joins TRBV7-9 to TRBJ2-3; 14 bases match TRBD2. The CDR3 covers 18 residues. Germline values: CDR1 SEHNR, CDR2 FQNEAQ (reference sequence). The junction had 9 bases not matched to a gene; V was cut back by 5 bases and J by 2 bases. CDR3 DNA: TGTGCCAGCAGCCCGACTCGGACTAGCGGGGGGTCCACAGATACGCAGTATTTT. Translated, it gives CASSPTRTSGGSTDTQYF.

Many counts were recorded for this clonotype. This chain links TRBV28 with TRBJ1-2; a possible D gene is TRBD1 (5 bases). This CDR3 has 13 amino acids. From germline, CDR1 is MDHEN and CDR2 SYDVKM. V was cut by 2 bases and J by 8 bases, with 12 bases left in between. CDR3 DNA sequence: TGTGCCAGCAGTTTAGGGGCTTTTTACGGCTACACCTTC. It encodes CASSLGAFYGYTF.

This clonotype was found a few times. The V call is TRBV7-9, the J call TRBJ2-7, with D perhaps matching TRBD1 (8 bases). Trimming removed 5 bases from V and 7 bases from J, with 21 bases in between. CDR3 length equals 15 residues. Germline lookup yields CDR1 SEHNR and CDR2 FQNEAQ (reference sequence). As DNA, the CDR3 is TGTGCCAGCAGCCCCGAGGACAGGGAAGCGGGGGAGCAGTACTTC. Encoded protein: CASSPEDREAGEQYF.

About this clonotype itself: Being one base from a much bigger clone, this may be a read error. The J gene is TRBJ2-7, the V gene TRBV4-2; tentatively, D is TRBD1 or TRBD2 (5 bases each). This CDR3 is built from 16 residues. Germline V gene sequence: CDR1 LGHNA, CDR2 YNFKEQ. Written as DNA, the CDR3 is TGTGCCAGCAGCCCCCAGGCCCGGGACCCCTCCCACGAGCAGTACTTC. Amino acid sequence: CASSPQARDPSHEQYF.

As regards this clonotype: Just one base apart from a much larger clone, this may be a read error. CDR3 nucleotide sequence: TGTGCCAGCAGCCCTTCGGACAGCTACCCAAATGTCTATGGCTACACCTTC. This codes for CASSPSDSYPNVYGYTF. V and J are TRBV14 and TRBJ1-2, with a tentative D call TRBD1 (6 bases). V gave up 4 bases and J gave up 4 bases, with 22 bases separating them. Per the germline V gene, CDR1 is SGHDN and CDR2 is FVKESK. The CDR3 runs 17 residues.

This clonotype showed up many times. This chain links TRBV5-1 with TRBJ2-3; 9 nucleotides line up with TRBD2. The germline CDR1 and CDR2 sequences are SGHRS and YFSETQ. CDR3 length: 15 residues. With 6 bases clipped from V and 2 bases from J, the junction kept 7 bases outside the gene matches. In DNA, the CDR3 is TGCGCCAGCACCTCGACTAGCGGAAACACAGATACGCAGTATTTT. It codes for CASTSTSGNTDTQYF.

This clonotype was seen only once. CDR3 sequence reads: CASSQGLGVYEQYF. In nucleotides, the CDR3 is TGCGCCAGCAGCCAAGGTCTAGGGGTCTACGAGCAGTACTTC. V gene TRBV4-1 combines with J gene TRBJ2-7, with D maybe TRBD1 (5 bases). From germline, CDR1 is MGHRA and CDR2 YSYEKL. This CDR3 has 14 residues. The V end was cut by 1 base, the J end by 3 bases, with 10 bases between.

For this clonotype: An end of the junction differs from the germline gene, which may be a read error. This chain connects TRBV4-1 to TRBJ1-5; no clear D. The CDR3 contains 13 residues. The V gene's germline CDR1 is MGHRA and CDR2 YSYEKL. CDR3 in amino acids: CANSQSLNQPQHF. Here the CDR3 DNA reads TGCGCCAACAGCCAAAGTCTCAATCAGCCCCAGCATTTT.

This clonotype was counted at least ten times. This chain uses TRBV6-5 with TRBJ2-5; D perhaps matches TRBD1 (5 bases). The CDR3 is made up of 15 amino acids. V lost 7 bases to trimming and J lost 2 bases, with 17 bases between them. CDR1 MNHEY and CDR2 SVGAGI come from the germline V gene. The chain's CDR3 is CASTGQGSPQETQYF. CDR3 coding DNA: TGTGCCAGCACCGGCCAGGGAAGCCCACAAGAGACCCAGTACTTC.

Note on this clonotype: A much larger clone is a single base away; this may be a read error. The chain combines TRBV29-1 with TRBJ2-2, with D possibly being TRBD1 (6 bases). Deletions cut 4 bases from V and 6 bases from J, with 9 bases between. The CDR3 loop spans 12 amino acids. Germline-derived CDR1 and CDR2 are SQVTM and ANQGSEA. The CDR3 DNA is TGCAGCGTTGGGGCAGGGGCCGGGGAGCTGTTTTTT. Protein sequence: CSVGAGAGELFF.

This clonotype was picked up many times. The V gene is TRBV5-4, the J gene TRBJ1-1; D may be TRBD1 (6 bases). Germline lookup yields CDR1 SGHNT and CDR2 YYREEE (reference sequence). This CDR3 is built from 13 residues. The germline V and J ends were trimmed by 2 bases and 6 bases, with 11 bases remaining between them. CDR3 loop: CASSFRGAAEAFF. The DNA of the CDR3 is TGTGCCAGCAGCTTTCGGGGGGCCGCTGAAGCTTTCTTT. Variable domain in full (rest from reference TRBV5-4 and TRBJ1-1): ETGVTQSPTHLIKTRGQQVTLRCSSQSGHNTVSWYQQALGQGPQFIFQYYREEENGRGNFPPRFSGLQFPNYSSELNVNALELDDSALYLCASSFRGAAEAFFGQGTRLTVV.

Concerning this clonotype: With a much larger clone just one base away, this may be a read error. This CDR3 fails to terminate in the conserved phenylalanine or tryptophan, so it likely reflects a read error. The chain employs TRBV7-9 and TRBJ2-3; 10 bases are a match to TRBD1. The J segment lost 6 bases and the V segment lost 5 bases, leaving 11 bases of the junction unmatched. Germline V gives CDR1 SEHNR, CDR2 FQNEAQ (reference sequence). This CDR3 has 16 residues. CDR3 loop: CASSPRQGAQVDTQYS. The CDR3 coding sequence is TGTGCCAGCAGCCCGCGACAGGGGGCGCAAGTGGATACGCAGTATTCT.

The chain uses TRBV20-1 and TRBJ2-7, with 9 bases identical to TRBD1. The CDR3 is 13 residues long. Germline lookup yields CDR1 DFQATT and CDR2 SNEGSKA (reference sequence). J gave up 3 bases and V 3 bases, and 3 bases lay outside the gene matches. The CDR3 bases are TGCAGTGCTAGGACAGGGGGACACTACGAGCAGTACTTC. Translated: CSARTGGHYEQYF.

This chain uses TRBV6-5 with TRBJ1-1; 7 bases fit TRBD1. Germline-derived CDR1 and CDR2 are MNHEY and SVGAGI. V shed 2 bases and J 4 bases; nucleotides not matched to a gene: 4. There are 14 residues in the CDR3. This chain's CDR3 is CASSYDRAGTEAFF. The CDR3 DNA follows: TGTGCCAGCAGTTACGACAGGGCTGGCACTGAAGCTTTCTTT.

The rearrangement uses TRBV7-9 and TRBJ2-3; 11 nucleotides match TRBD2. Germline values: CDR1 SEHNR, CDR2 FQNEAQ (reference sequence). The CDR3 has 19 amino acids. V shed 1 base, J shed 2 bases, and the junction held 11 bases outside the gene matches. CDR3 in amino acids: CASSLEYPSGGPNTDTQYF. DNA of the CDR3: TGTGCCAGCAGCTTAGAATATCCTAGCGGGGGGCCCAACACAGATACGCAGTATTTT. Full variable domain (rest looked up from reference TRBV7-9 and TRBJ2-3): DTGVSQNPRHKITKRGQNVTFRCDPISEHNRLYWYRQTLGQGPEFLTYFQNEAQLEKSRLLSDRFSAERPKGSFSTLEIQRTEQGDSAMYLCASSLEYPSGGPNTDTQYFGPGTRLTVL.

This clonotype was found many times. V usage is TRBV5-6 and J usage is TRBJ2-1; no clear D gene. V was pared by 3 bases and J by 3 bases, with 1 base between. Germline loops: CDR1 SGHDT, CDR2 YYEEEE. This CDR3 contains 11 residues. For the CDR3, the DNA is TGTGCCAGCAGCTACTACAATGAGCAGTTCTTC. Translating gives CASSYYNEQFF.

V and J are TRBV27 and TRBJ2-7; a weak D match, TRBD2 (7 bases). CDR3 length equals 15 residues. V was shortened by 5 bases and J by 5 bases, with 19 bases between the two germline ends. Germline V lookup: CDR1 MNHEY, CDR2 SMNVEV (reference sequence). The CDR3 coding sequence is TGTGCCAGCAGTGCGACGGGGGGCGGGGGCAACGAGCAGTACTTC. This translates into CASSATGGGGNEQYF.

In this sample, this clonotype turned up a few times. The chain carries TRBV19 and TRBJ2-7; D might be TRBD2 (5 bases). CDR1 is LNHDA, CDR2 SQIVND, per germline (reference sequence). CDR3 length equals 14 residues. The germline V and J ends were trimmed by 3 bases and 3 bases, with 12 bases remaining between them. The CDR3 bases are TGTGCCAGTAGTATCGCCGGGAAGGACTACGAGCAGTACTTC. As protein: CASSIAGKDYEQYF.

This clonotype was seen ten or more times. The rearrangement links TRBV28 to TRBJ2-5; 7 bases line up with TRBD2. V shed 5 bases and J 0 bases; nucleotides not matched to a gene: 6. This CDR3 has 15 amino acids. Germline V gives CDR1 MDHEN, CDR2 SYDVKM. CDR3 DNA sequence: TGTGCCAGCAGTCAGCGGGACTCCCACCAAGAGACCCAGTACTTC. Its translation: CASSQRDSHQETQYF.

The chain recombines TRBV6-5 with TRBJ2-7; 9 positions agree with TRBD2. The CDR3 length is 14 residues. V lost 8 bases to trimming and J lost 4 bases; unmatched junction nucleotides: 9. Germline loops: CDR1 MNHEY, CDR2 SVGAGI. The CDR3 nucleotides are TGTGCCAGCCTTTTTCGAACTAGCGGGTACGAGCAGTACTTC. This sequence encodes CASLFRTSGYEQYF.

This clonotype was seen a few times. The chain links TRBV27 to TRBJ2-6, with D possibly being TRBD1 (5 bases). Per the germline V gene, CDR1 is MNHEY and CDR2 is SMNVEV (reference sequence). Trimming stripped 3 bases from V and 2 bases from J, with 20 bases between. The CDR3 has 19 residues. CDR3 DNA: TGTGCCAGCAGTTTTTTAGTGCAGGGTCCTGAGGCTGGGGCCAACGTCCTGACTTTC. Protein: CASSFLVQGPEAGANVLTF.

This clonotype appeared many times. The chain uses TRBV6-2 or TRBV6-3 and TRBJ2-2; D is unresolved. Trimming left V 3 bases short and J 0 bases short, with 5 bases between. Germline values: CDR1 MNHEY, CDR2 SVGEGT. This CDR3 has 14 amino acids. CDR3 protein: CASSYRANTGELFF. The CDR3 DNA reads as TGTGCCAGCAGTTATAGAGCGAACACCGGGGAGCTGTTTTTT.

Remarks on this clonotype: A much more abundant neighbour one base away suggests this may be a read error. Since the CDR3 does not end with the conserved phenylalanine or tryptophan, this likely comes from a read error. The chain uses TRBV20-1 and TRBJ1-5; tentative D call: TRBD1 (5 bases). The ends were cut back, 0 bases at V and 6 bases at J, with 9 bases in the middle. Germline CDR1 is DFQATT and CDR2 is SNEGSKA (reference sequence). This CDR3 has 13 residues. CDR3 loop: CSARDRGTQPQHL. The CDR3 nucleotides read TGCAGTGCTAGAGATAGGGGAACTCAGCCCCAGCATCTT.